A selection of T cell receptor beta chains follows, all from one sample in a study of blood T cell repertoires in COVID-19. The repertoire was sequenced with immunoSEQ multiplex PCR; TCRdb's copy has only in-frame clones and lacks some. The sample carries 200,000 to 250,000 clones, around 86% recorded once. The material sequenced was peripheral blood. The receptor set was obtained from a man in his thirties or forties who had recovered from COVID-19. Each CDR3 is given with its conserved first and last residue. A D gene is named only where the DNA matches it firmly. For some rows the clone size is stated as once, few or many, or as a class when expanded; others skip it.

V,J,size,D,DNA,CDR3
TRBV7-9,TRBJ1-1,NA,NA,TGTGCCAGCAGCTCCACAATGAACACTGAAGCTTTCTTT,CASSSTMNTEAFF
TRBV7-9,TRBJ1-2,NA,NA,TGTGCCAGCAGCTTAATCCGCCCACGGGGAGTAGGGGGAGGCTACACCTTC,CASSLIRPRGVGGGYTF
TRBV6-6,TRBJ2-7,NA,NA,TGTGCCAGCAGTCGAGCCCCAGGGGATATCCCCTACGAGCAGTACTTC,CASSRAPGDIPYEQYF
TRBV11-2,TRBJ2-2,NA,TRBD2,TGTGCCAGCAGCCTGCTAGCGGGGGCGAACACCGGGGAGCTGTTTTTT,CASSLLAGANTGELFF
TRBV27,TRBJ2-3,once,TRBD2,TGTGCCAGCAAACCAGCGGGGGGGACAGATACGCAGTATTTT,CASKPAGGTDTQYF
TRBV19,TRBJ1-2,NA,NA,TGTGCCAGTAGCCAAAGCCTCGCACGCTTACCGGGCTACACCTTC,CASSQSLARLPGYTF
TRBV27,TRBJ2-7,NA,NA,TGTGCCAGCAGCTTGGGACATACCTACGAGCAGTACTTC,CASSLGHTYEQYF
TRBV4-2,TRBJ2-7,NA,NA,TGTGCCAGCAGCCAAGTGGAGGGACTGGGACTCCCCGAGCAGTACTTC,CASSQVEGLGLPEQYF
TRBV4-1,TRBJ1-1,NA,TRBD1,TGCGCCAGCAGCCACTACAGGGGGAGAGCCACTGAAGCTTTCTTT,CASSHYRGRATEAFF
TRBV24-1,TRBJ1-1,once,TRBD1,TGTGCCACCAGTCGGACAGGGACAACTGAAGCTTTCTTT,CATSRTGTTEAFF
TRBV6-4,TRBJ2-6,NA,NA,TGTGCCAGCAGTGTTTCGACAGGCTCTGGGGCCAACGTCCTGACTTTC,CASSVSTGSGANVLTF
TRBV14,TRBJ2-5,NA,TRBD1,TGTGCCAGCAGCCATTACGGGACAGGGGACCAAGAGACCCAGTACTTC,CASSHYGTGDQETQYF
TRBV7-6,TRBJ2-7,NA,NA,TGTGCCAGCAGCCCCGGCGCAGGGGGAGGTTACGAGCAGTACTTC,CASSPGAGGGYEQYF
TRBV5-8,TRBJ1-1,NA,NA,TGTGCCAGCCTGCATCATTTGGCTCTGAACACTGAAGCTTTCTTT,CASLHHLALNTEAFF
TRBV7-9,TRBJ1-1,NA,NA,TGTGCCAGCAGCTTTGGGGGCCCTGAAGCTTTCTTT,CASSFGGPEAFF
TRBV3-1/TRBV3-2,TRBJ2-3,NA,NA,TGTGCCAGCAGCCAAGTGAGCGGCACAGATACGCAGTATTTT,CASSQVSGTDTQYF
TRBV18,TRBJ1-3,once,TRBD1,TGTGCCAGCTCACCGAGACAGGGCCCCACCTCTGGAAACACCATATATTTT,CASSPRQGPTSGNTIYF
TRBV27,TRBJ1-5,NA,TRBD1,TGTGCCAGCAGTTTCACAGGGGATCAGCCCCAGCATTTT,CASSFTGDQPQHF
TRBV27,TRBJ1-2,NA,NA,TGTGCCAGCAGTTTTTCAGGGTGGGACTATGGCTACACCTTC,CASSFSGWDYGYTF
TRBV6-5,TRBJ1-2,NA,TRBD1,TGTGCCAGCATCCTCGGGACAGACTATGGCTACACCTTC,CASILGTDYGYTF
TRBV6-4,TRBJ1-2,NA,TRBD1,TGTGCCAGCAGTGAACCGGGACAGGGGGCGCCGAGGGGGTCGGGCTATGGCTACACCTTC,CASSEPGQGAPRGSGYGYTF
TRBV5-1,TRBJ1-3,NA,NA,TGCGCCAGCAGCTTGGCCACTACAGGCTCTGGAAACACCATATATTTT,CASSLATTGSGNTIYF
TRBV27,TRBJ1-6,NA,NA,TGTGCCAGCAGTTCTGGGTTACGGGGGGCATCACCCCTCCACTTT,CASSSGLRGASPLHF
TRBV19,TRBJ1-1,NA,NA,TGTGCCTCTAAGGGAGGGGGGAACACTGAAGCTTTCTTT,CASKGGGNTEAFF
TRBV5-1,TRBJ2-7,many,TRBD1,TGCGCCAGCAGCTCCGGACAGGGTAGCTACGAGCAGTACTTC,CASSSGQGSYEQYF
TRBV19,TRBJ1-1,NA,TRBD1,TGTGCCAGTAGGACAGGGCTACTTAGCGCTTTCTTT,CASRTGLLSAFF
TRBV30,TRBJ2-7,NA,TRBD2,TGTGCCTGGGGGGGAGGGTTCGCAGACGAGCAGTACTTC,CAWGGGFADEQYF
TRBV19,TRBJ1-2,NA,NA,TGTGCCAGTAGTAATTGGGGGGGAGGTGGCTACACCTTC,CASSNWGGGGYTF
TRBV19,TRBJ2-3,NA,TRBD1,TGTGCCAGTAAGGGGGCGAATACGCAGTATTTT,CASKGANTQYF
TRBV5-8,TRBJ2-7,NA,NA,TGTGCCAGCAGCTTGCGGGGTTACGAGCAGTACTTC,CASSLRGYEQYF
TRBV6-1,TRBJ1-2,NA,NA,TGTGCCAGCAGTGAAACGGGCTATGGCTACACCTTC,CASSETGYGYTF
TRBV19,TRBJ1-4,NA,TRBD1,TGTGCCAGCGGACAGGGGGCAGGGAGTGAAAAACTGTTTTTT,CASGQGAGSEKLFF
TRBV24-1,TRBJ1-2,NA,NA,TGTGCCACCGGGGGGGACCCGAACTATGGCTACACCTTC,CATGGDPNYGYTF
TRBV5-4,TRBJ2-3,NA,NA,TGTGCCGCCGAGGGCAGCACAGATACGCAGTATTTT,CAAEGSTDTQYF
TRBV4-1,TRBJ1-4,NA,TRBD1,TGCGCCAGCAGCCTGATGCCCGGGACAGGGAACGGTCGCCTTGAAAAACTGTTTTTT,CASSLMPGTGNGRLEKLFF
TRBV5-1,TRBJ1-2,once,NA,TGCGCCAGCAGCTTTATCGACAGGCCGTCGGGCTACACCTTC,CASSFIDRPSGYTF
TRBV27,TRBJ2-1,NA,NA,TGTGCCAGCAGCCGACAAGAACTTAATGAGCAGTTCTTC,CASSRQELNEQFF